A selection of T cell receptor beta chains follows, all from one sample in a study of regulatory T cells in long-lasting Graves disease. MiXCR, run by TCRdb on the multiplex PCR reads, gives a single entry per CDR3 protein. Here the sample spans 410,000 or so distinct CDR3 sequences, 15% being singletons. These data also featured in a second study, about T cells in Graves' hyperthyroidism and ophthalmopathy.

The sample was peripheral blood mononuclear cells (PBMCs), taken at new diagnosis, from a patient treated with antithyroid drugs. The receptor source for this set is a woman in her twenties or thirties with Graves disease. The CDR3 runs from the conserved cysteine through the conserved F or W. The D gene is left open where the match is weak. The size field is filled for only some rows; it gives once, few, many or a size class.

d_gene | j_gene | v_gene | abundance | CDR3nt | CDR3aa
- | TRBJ1-1 | TRBV15 | many | TGTGCCACCAGCAGAACCGGGGCACCCGGCCCCGGGCGAGCTTTCTTT | CATSRTGAPGPGRAFF
- | TRBJ2-3 | TRBV24-1 | few | TGTGCCACCAGTGATTTGAACGGGGTCGGGTCAAATACGCAGTATTTT | CATSDLNGVGSNTQYF
TRBD1 | TRBJ1-5 | TRBV18 | many | TGTGCCAGCTCGACCGGACAGGTTGGCAATCAGCCCCAGCATTTT | CASSTGQVGNQPQHF
TRBD1 | TRBJ1-5 | TRBV12-3/TRBV12-4 | many | TGTGCCAGCAGCCCTACAGGGGGCGGGCAGCCCCAGCATTTT | CASSPTGGGQPQHF
- | TRBJ1-2 | TRBV27 | many | TGTGCCAGCAGTTTATCGGTGCAGGGCCCTCATGGCTACACCTTC | CASSLSVQGPHGYTF
TRBD2 | TRBJ2-3 | TRBV15 | - | TGTGCCACCAGCAGAGATACCCTAGCGGGACAAATTCAGTATTTT | CATSRDTLAGQIQYF
- | TRBJ2-1 | TRBV7-3 | few | TGTGCCAGCAGCTACACAGAAGGGTATGAGCAGTTCTTC | CASSYTEGYEQFF
- | TRBJ2-2 | TRBV20-1 | - | TGCAGTGCTAGGGGGGAAAGCACCGGGGAGCTGTTTTTT | CSARGESTGELFF
TRBD2 | TRBJ2-2 | TRBV24-1 | few | TGTGCCACCGGAACCGGGACTAGAGCAGCTGGGGAGCTGTTTTTT | CATGTGTRAAGELFF
TRBD2 | TRBJ2-7 | TRBV4-2 | - | TGTGCCAGCAGCCAAGATGGGACTAGGAGCTCCTACGAGCAGTACTTC | CASSQDGTRSSYEQYF
- | TRBJ2-1 | TRBV5-1 | many | TGCGCCAGCAGCTTGCACGGGGAGGTTGGCTACAATGAGCAGTTCTTC | CASSLHGEVGYNEQFF
TRBD1 | TRBJ1-5 | TRBV7-9 | many | TGTGCCAGCAGCTTAGGACAGGGGGCCCAGCCCCAGCATTTT | CASSLGQGAQPQHF
TRBD2 | TRBJ2-1 | TRBV5-1 | few | TGCGCCAGCAGCTTCGGGTCGGGAGGTGAGCAGTTCTTC | CASSFGSGGEQFF
TRBD2 | TRBJ2-1 | TRBV12-5 | - | TGTGCTAGTGGTTTGGTAGGTGGCGGGAGAGGCTCCTACAATGAGCAGTTCTTC | CASGLVGGGRGSYNEQFF
TRBD2 | TRBJ2-1 | TRBV20-1 | - | TGCAGTGCTAGTGCTAGCGGGATCGTTAATGAGCAGTTCTTC | CSASASGIVNEQFF
TRBD1 | TRBJ2-4 | TRBV6-5 | - | TGTGCCAGCAGTTACAGACAGGGTCTGGCCAAAAACATTCAGTACTTC | CASSYRQGLAKNIQYF
TRBD2 | TRBJ2-3 | TRBV7-3 | few | TGTGCCAGCAGCTTACGAGGGGGACTAGCGGGAGCGAGGGATACGCAGTATTTT | CASSLRGGLAGARDTQYF
- | TRBJ2-5 | TRBV20-1 | few | TGCAGTGCTGACCGTCCCCCCCAAGAGACCCAGTACTTC | CSADRPPQETQYF
TRBD2 | TRBJ2-3 | TRBV28 | many | TGTGCCAGCGAGGGGCGCGGGAGGGGAGGTGATACGCAGTATTTT | CASEGRGRGGDTQYF
TRBD2 | TRBJ2-5 | TRBV7-9 | - | TGTGCCAGCAGCTTAGCGTCCGGACTAGCGGGCGGAGAGACCCAGTACTTC | CASSLASGLAGGETQYF
TRBD2 | TRBJ2-1 | TRBV20-1 | - | TGCAGTGCTAGAGATTTGCCCAGCGGGAGATATAATGAGCAGTTCTTC | CSARDLPSGRYNEQFF
- | TRBJ1-2 | TRBV18 | many | TGTGCCAGCTCATCCACGGTGGGGACCTCTGATGGCTACACCTTC | CASSSTVGTSDGYTF
TRBD1 | TRBJ2-2 | TRBV6-2/TRBV6-3 | many | TGTGCCAGCAGTAGACAGGGTGCGAACACCGGGGAGCTGTTTTTT | CASSRQGANTGELFF
- | TRBJ2-7 | TRBV10-3 | - | TGTGCCATCAGTGGCTCCGTAGCCTACGAGCAGTACTTC | CAISGSVAYEQYF
- | TRBJ2-1 | TRBV11-2 | - | TGTGCCAGCAGCTTAGTGGATCTAGGCCCGTTCTTC | CASSLVDLGPFF
TRBD1 | TRBJ2-1 | TRBV11-2 | few | TGTGCCAGCAGCTTAGTACAGGGGACCAACAATGAGCAGTTCTTC | CASSLVQGTNNEQFF
- | TRBJ2-2 | TRBV5-1 | many | TGCGCCAGCAGCTTGGGCGACTCCACCGGGGAGCTGTTTTTT | CASSLGDSTGELFF
- | TRBJ2-1 | TRBV7-9 | many | TGTGCCAGCAGCCCCCGGTGGGCGGGAATGGATGAGCAGTTCTTC | CASSPRWAGMDEQFF
- | TRBJ1-1 | TRBV27 | many | TGTGCCAGCAGTTTAAAGAGTCCATACATGAACACTGAAGCTTTCTTT | CASSLKSPYMNTEAFF
TRBD2 | TRBJ2-2 | TRBV6-1 | many | TGTGCCAGCAGTGAAGCTAGCGGGAGCACCGGGGAGCTGTTTTTT | CASSEASGSTGELFF
- | TRBJ2-2 | TRBV3-1 | many | TGTGCCAGCAGCCACCAGGACGGTCTCACCGGGGAGCTGTTTTTT | CASSHQDGLTGELFF
TRBD1 | TRBJ2-7 | TRBV12-3/TRBV12-4 | many | TGTGCCAGCAGCACTACAGGGGGAAGCGAGCAGTACTTC | CASSTTGGSEQYF
- | TRBJ2-1 | TRBV5-5 | few | TGTGCCAGCAGCTCGGAATGGACCCTACGGCAGTTCTTC | CASSSEWTLRQFF
TRBD1 | TRBJ2-1 | TRBV28 | few | TGTGCCAGCAGTTGGGCAGGGGGCTTAGATGAGCAGTTCTTC | CASSWAGGLDEQFF
TRBD1 | TRBJ1-2 | TRBV9 | few | TGTGCCAGCAGCGCGGGGCCGAGTCCCGGGACAGGGAACTATGGCTACACCTTC | CASSAGPSPGTGNYGYTF
- | TRBJ2-5 | TRBV24-1 | few | TGTGCCACCAGTTCAGTGGGGACGCCGAAAGAGACCCAGTACTTC | CATSSVGTPKETQYF
TRBD2 | TRBJ2-7 | TRBV7-3 | - | TGTGCCAGCAGCCCTAGCGGGAAAGTATCCGAGCAGTACTTC | CASSPSGKVSEQYF
TRBD2 | TRBJ2-5 | TRBV20-1 | many | TGCAGTGCTACCCGACTAGCGGGAGACCTCCAAGAGACCCAGTACTTC | CSATRLAGDLQETQYF
TRBD1 | TRBJ2-1 | TRBV19 | - | TGTGCCAGTAGTACCAGACAGGGATCAGGCTACAATGAGCAGTTCTTC | CASSTRQGSGYNEQFF
- | TRBJ1-5 | TRBV20-1 | - | TGCAGTGCTAGAGAGGGGGGCATCGACAATCAGCCCCAGCATTTT | CSAREGGIDNQPQHF
TRBD1 | TRBJ2-2 | TRBV28 | many | TGTGCCAGCAGTCCGTCGACAGGGAGTACCGGGGAGCTGTTTTTT | CASSPSTGSTGELFF
- | TRBJ1-4 | TRBV20-1 | many | TGCAGTGCCAAAAGTCGGGACTCAAATGAAAAACTGTTTTTT | CSAKSRDSNEKLFF
TRBD1 | TRBJ1-2 | TRBV12-3/TRBV12-4 | many | TGTGCCAGCAGAAGACAGGGGGCAGACTATGGCTACACCTTC | CASRRQGADYGYTF
- | TRBJ2-3 | TRBV29-1 | few | TGCAGCGCTCAGCCCGATCGCCTTCACAGGCGTGGCACAGATACGCAGTATTTT | CSAQPDRLHRRGTDTQYF
TRBD2 | TRBJ2-1 | TRBV4-1 | - | TGCGCCAGCAGCCAAACTCGGCTAGCGGGAGTGAACAACGCACTGCAGTTCTTC | CASSQTRLAGVNNALQFF
- | TRBJ2-5 | TRBV24-1 | many | TGTGCCACCAGTGATCCGCCCAAGGGTCAGGGGGAGACCCAGTACTTC | CATSDPPKGQGETQYF
- | TRBJ1-4 | TRBV4-1 | - | TGCGCCAGCAGCCAAGCTTGGGACCGAACGGCGGAAAAACTGTTTTTT | CASSQAWDRTAEKLFF
TRBD2 | TRBJ2-3 | TRBV28 | few | TGTGCCAGCAGTTCCCCGACTAGCGGGAGGGCAGATACGCAGTATTTT | CASSSPTSGRADTQYF
TRBD2 | TRBJ2-1 | TRBV5-1 | few | TGCGCCAGCAGCTTAGAGACTAGCGGCTACAATGAGCAGTTCTTC | CASSLETSGYNEQFF
TRBD1 | TRBJ1-5 | TRBV4-1 | - | TGCGCCAGCAGCCAAGATGGGAGGGGGCATCAGCCCCAGCATTTT | CASSQDGRGHQPQHF
- | TRBJ2-1 | TRBV19 | many | TGTGCCAGTAGTAGCGGGGCCGTCTCATATGGAGAGCAGTTCTTC | CASSSGAVSYGEQFF
TRBD1 | TRBJ1-2 | TRBV27 | many | TGTGCCAGCAGTTTATCGGGGGACAGGGATATCTATGGCTACACCTTC | CASSLSGDRDIYGYTF
- | TRBJ2-2 | TRBV11-2 | few | TGTGCCAGCAGCCTCCGTGGGAGCTACAGTGCCGGGGAGCTGTTTTTT | CASSLRGSYSAGELFF